The rows below give T cell receptor beta chains drawn from one sample of a study of T cells in Graves' hyperthyroidism and ophthalmopathy. TCRdb reprocessed the multiplex PCR reads via MiXCR and lists one record per CDR3 protein. The sample shows 350,000 to 500,000 distinct CDR3 sequences, roughly an eighth of them seen only once. Sequenced: blood. The receptors come from a woman between 18 and 29 years old with Graves' hyperthyroidism. The CDR3 runs from the conserved cysteine through the conserved F or W. The D gene is left open where the match is weak. Size is omitted from some rows. Given values are once, few, many or a class for expanded clones.

size | D | J | V | CDR3 | DNA
many | TRBD2 | TRBJ2-3 | TRBV12-3/TRBV12-4 | CASSSRTAGGPNTQYF | TGTGCCAGCAGTTCCCGGACAGCGGGAGGGCCGAATACGCAGTATTTT
NA | NA | TRBJ2-4 | TRBV11-3 | CASSGRIAKNIQYF | TGTGCCAGCAGCGGACGGATAGCCAAAAACATTCAGTACTTC
many | TRBD2 | TRBJ2-5 | TRBV20-1 | CSAQGLAGRETQYF | TGCAGTGCTCAGGGACTAGCGGGACGAGAGACCCAGTACTTC
many | NA | TRBJ2-7 | TRBV12-3/TRBV12-4 | CASSHRESYEQYF | TGTGCCAGCAGCCACAGGGAGTCCTACGAGCAGTACTTC
many | NA | TRBJ2-3 | TRBV7-3 | CASSPPGLDTQYF | TGTGCCAGCAGCCCTCCGGGACTAGATACGCAGTATTTT
many | TRBD1 | TRBJ2-1 | TRBV20-1 | CSTLAVAGGSNEQFF | TGCAGTACTTTAGCCGTGGCAGGGGGTTCCAATGAGCAGTTCTTC
many | TRBD1 | TRBJ2-7 | TRBV12-3/TRBV12-4 | CASSFSSTGVEQYF | TGTGCCAGCAGTTTCTCGTCGACAGGGGTCGAGCAGTACTTC
NA | TRBD1 | TRBJ1-3 | TRBV19 | CASSAPTGAGNTIYF | TGTGCCAGTAGTGCGCCGACAGGGGCCGGAAACACCATATATTTT
many | NA | TRBJ2-7 | TRBV6-1 | CASSEVSGKDEQYF | TGTGCCAGCAGTGAGGTATCAGGGAAGGACGAGCAGTACTTC
NA | TRBD1 | TRBJ1-2 | TRBV19 | CASSSTGDSLDGYTF | TGTGCCAGTAGCTCGACAGGGGACTCCCTAGATGGCTACACCTTC
many | TRBD2 | TRBJ2-5 | TRBV14 | CASSQRLAAGGETQYF | TGTGCCAGCAGCCAGCGACTAGCGGCAGGTGGAGAGACCCAGTACTTC
few | NA | TRBJ1-1 | TRBV19 | CASSTTHHRSTEAFF | TGTGCCAGTAGCACGACCCACCATAGAAGCACTGAAGCTTTCTTT
many | NA | TRBJ2-5 | TRBV6-2/TRBV6-3 | CASSTGSAPRQETQYF | TGTGCCAGCAGTACGGGGTCGGCGCCGCGACAAGAGACCCAGTACTTC
many | TRBD2 | TRBJ2-4 | TRBV12-3/TRBV12-4 | CASSSRTRIQYF | TGTGCCAGCAGTTCACGGACTAGGATTCAGTACTTC
few | TRBD2 | TRBJ2-7 | TRBV20-1 | CSAPAGLAGGRPEQYF | TGCAGTGCCCCGGCGGGACTAGCGGGGGGCCGTCCAGAGCAGTACTTC
once | TRBD1 | TRBJ2-2 | TRBV6-4 | CASSAGTGEGGELFF | TGTGCCAGCAGTGCCGGGACAGGGGAAGGCGGGGAGCTGTTTTTT
few | TRBD1 | TRBJ2-2 | TRBV30 | CAWRVRTGVTGELFF | TGTGCCTGGAGGGTGCGGACAGGGGTCACCGGGGAGCTGTTTTTT
few | TRBD1 | TRBJ2-7 | TRBV5-1 | CASSLDWDRRIYEQYF | TGCGCCAGCAGCTTGGATTGGGACAGGAGAATCTACGAGCAGTACTTC
many | NA | TRBJ1-2 | TRBV5-8 | CASSTIGQLYGYTF | TGTGCCAGCAGCACTATTGGACAGCTCTATGGCTACACCTTC
many | TRBD2 | TRBJ2-5 | TRBV3-1 | CASSQAYAGVEETQYF | TGTGCCAGCAGCCAAGCTTACGCGGGAGTGGAAGAGACCCAGTACTTC
few | TRBD2 | TRBJ2-7 | TRBV4-1 | CASSQESSGGAPDEQYF | TGCGCCAGCAGCCAAGAGTCCAGCGGGGGCGCCCCGGACGAGCAGTACTTC
NA | NA | TRBJ2-1 | TRBV5-1 | CASSLAAGATHYYNEQFF | TGCGCCAGCAGCTTGGCGGCAGGGGCTACTCACTACTACAATGAGCAGTTCTTC
many | TRBD1 | TRBJ2-7 | TRBV7-2 | CASTLGDRSYEQYF | TGTGCCAGCACCTTGGGGGACAGGTCCTACGAGCAGTACTTC
NA | TRBD1 | TRBJ1-2 | TRBV6-1 | CASSIRDRQAYGYTF | TGTGCCAGCAGCATCCGGGACAGGCAAGCCTATGGCTACACCTTC
many | NA | TRBJ2-7 | TRBV6-6 | CASSYRRNEQYF | TGTGCCAGCAGTTACCGGCGCAACGAGCAGTACTTC
many | NA | TRBJ1-1 | TRBV3-1 | CASSQVVPAAETFF | TGTGCCAGCAGCCAAGTAGTACCCGCGGCTGAAACTTTCTTT
many | NA | TRBJ1-5 | TRBV28 | CASSRDPGTRSNQPQHF | TGTGCCAGCAGCCGAGATCCCGGGACACGTAGCAATCAGCCCCAGCATTTT
many | NA | TRBJ2-1 | TRBV27 | CASSFRGPAGSSYNEQFF | TGTGCCAGCAGTTTTAGGGGGCCGGCGGGGAGCTCCTACAATGAGCAGTTCTTC
NA | TRBD2 | TRBJ2-1 | TRBV12-3/TRBV12-4 | CASCFTSGLYNEQFF | TGTGCCAGCTGCTTTACTAGCGGCCTTTACAATGAGCAGTTCTTC
many | NA | TRBJ2-5 | TRBV18 | CASSPPYLRETQYF | TGTGCCAGCTCACCACCGTATCTTCGAGAGACCCAGTACTTC
many | TRBD1 | TRBJ2-7 | TRBV28 | CASSLSIERGTAAYEQYF | TGTGCCAGCAGTTTATCGATAGAAAGAGGGACAGCAGCCTACGAGCAGTACTTC
few | NA | TRBJ2-3 | TRBV19 | CASSIPRRTDTQYF | TGTGCCAGTAGTATACCCCGCCGCACAGATACGCAGTATTTT
many | NA | TRBJ2-3 | TRBV20-1 | CSARDTPLDGGTDTQYF | TGCAGTGCTAGAGATACCCCCCTCGATGGCGGCACAGATACGCAGTATTTT
many | NA | TRBJ1-2 | TRBV6-1 | CASSVNENYGYTF | TGTGCCAGCAGTGTCAATGAGAACTATGGCTACACCTTC
NA | NA | TRBJ2-2 | TRBV30 | CAWTTWGELFF | TGTGCCTGGACCACCTGGGGGGAGCTGTTTTTT